Listed below are T cell receptor beta chains from one sample, sequenced in a study of patients and donors after allogeneic stem cell transplantation. Using its own MiXCR run on the RT-PCR reads, TCRdb lists one record per CDR3 protein. The data hold a few hundred thousand distinct CDR3 sequences, with 35% to 45% observed a single time. Sequenced input: blood, either unsorted or a sorted T cell fraction (not recorded which). These receptors all stem from a human donor who was either an allogeneic HSCT recipient or a stem cell or donor lymphocyte infusion donor (not recorded which). It is not recorded whose cells these are; they may come from a transplant donor. CDR3s include the opening cysteine and the closing phenylalanine or tryptophan. The D gene is left open where the match is weak.

j_call d_call v_call cdr3_aa
TRBJ2-7 - TRBV5-8 CASSLRLSYEQYF
TRBJ1-1 TRBD1 TRBV5-1 CASSLAKGAGEYTEAFF
TRBJ1-3 - TRBV7-6 CASSSGLGQNSGNTIYF
TRBJ2-6 - TRBV5-1 CASSLDRFGANVLTF
TRBJ1-4 - TRBV5-1 CASSAQLAGGPNEKLFF
TRBJ1-4 TRBD1 TRBV20-1 CSAQNRGPNEKLFF
TRBJ2-7 - TRBV27 CASSLGGTSYEQYF
TRBJ1-2 - TRBV6-1 CASTGRTVNYGYTF
TRBJ1-2 - TRBV5-1 CASREDRSGYTF
TRBJ1-6 - TRBV5-1 CASSLVSSQGSPLHF
TRBJ1-2 TRBD1 TRBV12-3/TRBV12-4 CASSPWTGSHYGYTF
TRBJ1-1 - TRBV5-1 CASSPIEVDTEAFF
TRBJ2-5 - TRBV5-1 CASSGTFLETQYF
TRBJ2-3 - TRBV5-6 CASSPGQTDTQYF
TRBJ1-3 TRBD1 TRBV4-3 CASSQETGVGNTIYF
TRBJ2-5 - TRBV27 CASSPRGGQTQYF
TRBJ1-4 - TRBV12-3/TRBV12-4 CASRQGGENEKLFF
TRBJ2-3 TRBD2 TRBV29-1 CSVEGLAGPGDTQYF
TRBJ1-5 - TRBV2 CASSDRPNSNQPQHF
TRBJ1-2 TRBD1 TRBV20-1 CSARSLGQENYGYTF
TRBJ1-2 - TRBV21-1 CASSKANFYGYTF
TRBJ2-2 - TRBV6-5 CASSYSAQTGELFF
TRBJ2-5 - TRBV5-1 CASSLYGLPIQETQYF
TRBJ1-1 - TRBV7-9 CASSPRGRLAEAFF
TRBJ1-4 - TRBV15 CATSRATNEKLFF
TRBJ2-3 - TRBV3-1 CASSQLQGDTQYF
TRBJ1-2 TRBD1 TRBV4-2 CASRGTGGHYGYTF
TRBJ1-5 - TRBV5-6 CASTPVLGWQPQHF
TRBJ2-7 - TRBV29-1 CSVSQLLSYEQYF
TRBJ1-6 - TRBV3-1 CASSQALPLSPLHF
TRBJ2-1 TRBD1 TRBV25-1 CASSDPRRDRGYNEQFF
TRBJ1-2 - TRBV6-5 CASSYSGGYNYGYTF
TRBJ2-2 - TRBV5-1 CASSLAVGGAANTGELFF
TRBJ1-1 - TRBV20-1 CSARILNTEAFF
TRBJ2-2 - TRBV5-1 CASSFGLRVGGAGELFF
TRBJ1-2 - TRBV12-3/TRBV12-4 CASSLSPDNLEGYTF
TRBJ1-5 TRBD1 TRBV12-3/TRBV12-4 CASGTGINQPQHF
TRBJ2-1 - TRBV5-5 CASSFGAGDTGYTYNEQFF
TRBJ1-2 - TRBV12-3/TRBV12-4 CASTLGQSFYGYTF
TRBJ2-5 TRBD2 TRBV29-1 CSVELGPTMAGGDQETQYF
TRBJ1-5 - TRBV20-1 CSARVEGDQPQHF
TRBJ1-5 - TRBV20-1 CSARGDQPQHF
TRBJ2-1 TRBD2 TRBV20-1 CSASILAGGYNEQFF
TRBJ1-2 - TRBV12-3/TRBV12-4 CASSPDENYGYTF
TRBJ1-2 - TRBV6-6 CASSLRSLWGYTF
TRBJ1-1 - TRBV5-1 CASSLDQGSSEAFF
TRBJ2-2 - TRBV7-2 CASSRDGTTGELFF
TRBJ2-7 - TRBV7-7 CAFSGVDPSYEQYF
TRBJ2-7 - TRBV2 CASRGRALSYEQYF
TRBJ1-2 - TRBV20-1 CSARADGNYGYTF
TRBJ2-3 TRBD1 TRBV5-1 CASGQADTQYF
TRBJ2-5 - TRBV7-3 CASSLTIRETQYF
TRBJ2-7 - TRBV5-1 CASSLPETGSYEQYF
TRBJ2-5 - TRBV12-3/TRBV12-4 CASSLAYQGETQYF
TRBJ2-3 - TRBV19 CASSIVSDTQYF
TRBJ2-3 - TRBV27 CASSSQGLAGTDTQYF
TRBJ2-3 - TRBV2 CASSIPTDTQYF